This T cell receptor (beta chain) was obtained from a study of CXCR4 blockade with PD-1 therapy in pancreatic cancer (dated by TCRdb to the late 2010s). Concerning the study at large: Multiplex immunohistochemistry and TCRbeta immunosequencing of resected pancreatic ductal adenocarcinoma were combined in the study with ex vivo slice culture in which PD-1 and CXCR4 blockade were tested. To assess intratumoral heterogeneity, two geographically distinct regions from each of roughly six tumors were TCR-sequenced.

The CDR3 holds 14 amino acids from the cysteine to the phenylalanine. Only the CDR3 portion is preserved as DNA: 42 bases, with reading frame beginning at the first base. The germline V gene yields SGHRS for CDR1 and YFSETQ for CDR2. Concerning this clone itself: This receptor's antigen is unknown. The junction and the germline gene differ at one end; a read error may be behind it.

The immunoSEQ Assay at Adaptive Biotechnologies was used to immunosequence TCRbeta CDR3 regions from the extracted DNA. The paper's data handling went like this. To quantify the absolute abundance of each unique TCRbeta CDR3, sequences were collapsed and filtered. Clonality was calculated as 1 minus Pielou's evenness, with only productive in-frame rearrangements included in the computation. Regional overlap was evaluated by tracking the top 100 nucleotide rearrangements across paired samples, and paired versus unrelated samples were compared using the Morisita index. The immunoSEQ Rearrangement Details tool was used to assess convergence of nucleotide rearrangements onto identical amino acid sequences. TCRdb obtained this table from immuneACCESS and retained in-frame rearrangements with V and J assigned. These tables miss some clones; where compared with another copy, unresolved V genes account for less than half of the shortfall, and the remainder is unexplained. That table furnishes V, J and clone size, whereas the DNA furnished D and trimming. The sample table shows some 4,500 clones, and 50% to 65% are seen once. The ten largest make up 14% of the sample.

The paper's findings and limits, for the study overall: The frequency of each amino acid clone correlated strongly with the number of distinct nucleotide rearrangements encoding that clone, suggesting convergent selection driven by common tumor antigens. Although tumors showed clonal expansion, with a mean productive clonality of roughly 0.14 compared with approximately 0.05 in healthy blood, clonality was not correlated with survival. Because only TCRbeta chains were sequenced, true antigen-specificity overlap among the convergent dominant clones remained unconfirmed, awaiting paired alpha-beta single-cell sequencing.

The archived tumor blocks came from patients who had not received neoadjuvant therapy before resection. The preserved-tissue arm of the study used 30 to 35 surgical resection samples from roughly 24 previously untreated pancreatic ductal adenocarcinoma patients. For the resection arm, DNA was extracted from ten 5-micron curls of FFPE tumor adjacent to the multiplex immunohistochemistry slide. The chain uses TRBV5-1 and TRBJ2-3; confidence is insufficient to name the D gene. This TCR came from a human donor with pancreatic ductal adenocarcinoma. The sample taken for sequencing was tumor tissue. This receptor has the CDR3 CASSLDHNTDMQYF. The DNA sequence is TGCGCCAGCAGCTTGGATCACAACACAGATATGCAGTATTTT.